This note documents a single TCR beta chain sequence. What it binds is not known. This entry belongs to a study of shared clonotypes between healthy human individuals. V was clipped by 7 bases and J by 3 bases, with 9 bases between them. CDR1 SEHNR and CDR2 FQNEAQ come from the germline V gene (reference sequence). CDR3 length: 12 residues. Study conclusions and caveats: Researchers sampled only blood; tissue repertoires likely differ. The four-donor shared clonotypes exceeded non-shared clonotypes in generation probability, with non-shared ones scoring lower.

The table came from immunoSEQ multiplex PCR; TCRdb's copy has only in-frame clones and leaves some out. The sample carries 950,000 to 1,100,000 clones, approximately 78% recorded once. The chain links TRBV7-9 to TRBJ1-1; no clear D gene. The source material was memory CD4+ T cells from PBMCs. Regarding subset: CD45RA-negative fraction. This receptor was identified in a man aged 18 to 29 in good health. Some clones in this sample may be carry-over from other donors' samples. The CDR3 loop is CASTRTDTEAFF. As DNA, the CDR3 is TGTGCCAGCACCCGTACGGACACTGAAGCTTTCTTT.